This TCR beta chain was captured in a study of T cell changes during pregnancy in multiple sclerosis. Profiling relied on immunoSEQ multiplex PCR, and the TCRdb table lists in-frame clones only, not all of them. This table holds tens of thousands of clones, 70% to 90% found once. The CDR3 loop spans 14 amino acids. Germline V gene sequence: CDR1 LGHNT, CDR2 FRNRAP. V lost 9 bases, J lost 1 base, and 15 bases lay in between. The sample here was peripheral blood, taken in the first trimester of pregnancy. The receptor was derived from a female donor with multiple sclerosis, enrolled in a pregnancy study. This chain joins TRBV12-5 and TRBJ2-5, with a possible D match to TRBD2 (6 bases). The CDR3 DNA reads as TGTGCTAGGCCTGATGGGACTTTCCAAGAGACCCAGTACTTC. It yields the protein CARPDGTFQETQYF.